The clone carrying this TCR beta chain was counted between two and nine times. Its target is not known. This CDR3 region has 15 residues. Trimming pared 0 bases from V and 3 bases from J, leaving 12 bases between. CDR1 and CDR2 (germline): SQVTM, ANQGSEA. TCRdb re-analysed the RT-PCR reads in MiXCR, keeping a single row per CDR3 protein. The sample records about 190,000 distinct CDR3 sequences, approximately 15% being singletons. This sample was included in a study of response to subunit inactivated influenza vaccine. Study observations and caveats: Every seasonal influenza vaccination brings in few new T cells, the authors suggested.

The clonotype originates from a man between 50 and 59 years old who received an inactivated influenza vaccine. V usage is TRBV29-1 and J usage is TRBJ2-1; perhaps TRBD2 as D (6 bases). Sequenced here: CD8+ T cells sorted from PBMCs, sampled around 5 days after vaccination. In nucleotides, the CDR3 is TGCAGCGTTGAAGATCGGGGACTGATCTACAATGAGCAGTTCTTC. Amino acids: CSVEDRGLIYNEQFF.